This note documents a single T cell receptor beta chain sequence. The data are from a study of PD-L1 blockade in urothelial cancer. Time point noted: pretreatment peripheral blood. Sequenced by immunoSEQ multiplex PCR; TCRdb stores in-frame clones only, minus some. The repertoire has about 95,000 clones, around 86% of them found once; the top ten carry 2% to 2.5%. The CDR3 sequence is 15 residues long. V lost 7 bases to trimming and J lost 5 bases; unmatched junction nucleotides: 11. The germline gives CDR1 LNHDA, CDR2 SQIVND (reference sequence). The rearrangement uses TRBV19 and TRBJ1-5; 7 nucleotides align to TRBD1. The sequence was obtained from a man aged 55 to 70 with urothelial cancer. This sample comprised PBMCs, obtained around atezolizumab (anti-PD-L1) treatment. The CDR3 DNA follows: TGTGCCAGTATCCAGGGGGACGCAATTCATCAGCCCCAGCATTTT. This gives the protein CASIQGDAIHQPQHF.